This TCR beta chain was observed in a study of cytomegalovirus exposure and HLA in healthy donors. Study context: Researchers found that approximately 77% of 300 to 450 genotyped donors fell within the Caucasian-associated ancestry cluster.

This CDR3 is built from 16 residues. V trimming: 4 bases; J trimming: 1 base; junction bases outside the gene matches: 8. Germline V gene data show CDR1 as SGHNT and CDR2 as YYREEE (reference sequence). The PCR employed 60 Vbeta primers together with 13 Jbeta primers. Sequenced by immunoSEQ multiplex PCR; TCRdb stores in-frame clones only, minus some. The table includes 200,000 or so clones, approximately 80% detected once. This chain uses TRBV5-4 with TRBJ1-2; TRBD1 matches at 9 bases. This sequence was found in a girl aged 2 to 10 in good health and CMV-seronegative. Input material: PBMCs. The CDR3 nucleotides are TGTGCCAGCAGCCCTAAAAGGACAGGGGTTAACTATGGCTACACCTTC. It translates to CASSPKRTGVNYGYTF.